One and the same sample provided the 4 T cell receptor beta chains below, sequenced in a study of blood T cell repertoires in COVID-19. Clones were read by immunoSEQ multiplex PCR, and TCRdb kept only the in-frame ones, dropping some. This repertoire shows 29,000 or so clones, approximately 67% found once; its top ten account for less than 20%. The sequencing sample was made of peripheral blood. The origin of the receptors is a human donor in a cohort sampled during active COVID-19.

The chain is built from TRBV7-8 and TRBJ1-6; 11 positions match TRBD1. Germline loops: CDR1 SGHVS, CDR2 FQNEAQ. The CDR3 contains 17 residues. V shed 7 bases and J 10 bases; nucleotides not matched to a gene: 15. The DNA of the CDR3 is TGTGCCAGCACTGGGGAAACCGGGACAGGGGGTAGATCACCCCTCCACTTT. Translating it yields CASTGETGTGGRSPLHF.

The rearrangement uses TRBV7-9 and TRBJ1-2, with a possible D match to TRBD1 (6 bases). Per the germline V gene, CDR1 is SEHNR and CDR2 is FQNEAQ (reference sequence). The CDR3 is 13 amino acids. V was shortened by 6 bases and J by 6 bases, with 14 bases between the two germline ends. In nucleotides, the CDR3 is TGTGCCAGCAGATCGGACAGCTTTCATGGCTACACCTTC. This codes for CASRSDSFHGYTF.

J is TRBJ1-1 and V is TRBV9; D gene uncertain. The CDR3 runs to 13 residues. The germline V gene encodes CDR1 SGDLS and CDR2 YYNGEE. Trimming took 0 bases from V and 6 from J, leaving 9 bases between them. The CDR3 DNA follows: TGTGCCAGCAGCGTAGGCGAGGGTTCTGAAGCTTTCTTT. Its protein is CASSVGEGSEAFF.

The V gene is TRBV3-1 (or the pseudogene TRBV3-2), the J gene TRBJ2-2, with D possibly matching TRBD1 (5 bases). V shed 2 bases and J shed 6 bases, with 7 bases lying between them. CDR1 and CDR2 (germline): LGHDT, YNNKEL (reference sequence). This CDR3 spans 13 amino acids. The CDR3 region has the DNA TGTGCCAGCAGCCAACAGGGTTCCGGGGAGCTGTTTTTT. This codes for CASSQQGSGELFF.